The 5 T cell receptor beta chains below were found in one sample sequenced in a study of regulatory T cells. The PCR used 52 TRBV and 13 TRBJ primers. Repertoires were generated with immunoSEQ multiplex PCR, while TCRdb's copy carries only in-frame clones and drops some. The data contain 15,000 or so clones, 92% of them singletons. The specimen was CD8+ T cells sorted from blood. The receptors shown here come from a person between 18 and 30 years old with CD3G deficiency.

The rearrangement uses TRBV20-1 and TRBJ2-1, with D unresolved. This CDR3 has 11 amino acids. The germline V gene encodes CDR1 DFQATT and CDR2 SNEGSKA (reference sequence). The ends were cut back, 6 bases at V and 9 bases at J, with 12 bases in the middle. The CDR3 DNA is TGCAGTGCCGCGGTGTGGGGTGAGCAGTTCTTC. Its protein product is CSAAVWGEQFF.

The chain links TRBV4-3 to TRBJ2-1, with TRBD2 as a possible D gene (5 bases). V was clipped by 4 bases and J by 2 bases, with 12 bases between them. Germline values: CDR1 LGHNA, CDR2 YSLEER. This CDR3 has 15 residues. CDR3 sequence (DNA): TGCGCCAGCAGCCCTTATGAGGGAACCTACAATGAGCAGTTCTTC. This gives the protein CASSPYEGTYNEQFF.

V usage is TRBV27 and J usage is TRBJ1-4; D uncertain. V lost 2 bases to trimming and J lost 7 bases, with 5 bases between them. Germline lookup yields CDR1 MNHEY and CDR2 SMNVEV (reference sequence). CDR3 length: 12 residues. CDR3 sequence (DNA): TGTGCCAGCAGTTTAGTAGGTGAAAAACTGTTTTTT. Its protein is CASSLVGEKLFF.

CDR3 amino acids: CASSYASGRPYEQYF. DNA for the CDR3: TGTGCCAGCAGTTACGCGAGCGGGAGACCCTACGAGCAGTACTTC. This sequence joins TRBV28 and TRBJ2-7, with 8 bases aligning to TRBD2. The CDR3 runs 15 residues. V was clipped by 4 bases and J by 2 bases; unmatched bases: 7. Looked up from germline, CDR1 is MDHEN and CDR2 is SYDVKM.

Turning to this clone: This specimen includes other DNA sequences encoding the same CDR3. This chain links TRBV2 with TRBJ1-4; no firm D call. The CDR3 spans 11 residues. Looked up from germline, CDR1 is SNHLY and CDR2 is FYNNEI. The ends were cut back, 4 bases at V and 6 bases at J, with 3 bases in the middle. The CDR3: CASSGDEKLFF. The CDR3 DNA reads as TGTGCCAGCAGTGGTGATGAAAAACTGTTTTTT.